A selection of T cell receptor beta chains follows, all from one sample in a study of chemoradiotherapy in HPV16-positive cancers. TCRdb keeps only in-frame clones here, not all; method: immunoSEQ multiplex PCR. The table records fewer than 20,000 clones, around 70% of them present only once. This specimen consisted of tumor tissue, obtained from a patient who underwent chemoradiotherapy. The source is a human donor with HPV-associated anogenital cancer. Both conserved end residues are part of each CDR3. The order of the fields is J gene, clone size, V gene, D gene, CDR3 protein, CDR3 DNA. The D gene is left open where the match is weak. Clone size is given for some rows only: seen once, a few or many times, or a class if the clone is expanded.

J gene: TRBJ2-1; clone size: NA; V gene: TRBV18; D gene: TRBD2; CDR3 protein: CASSTTSGRADEQFF; CDR3 DNA: TGTGCCAGCTCAACAACTAGCGGGAGGGCGGATGAGCAGTTCTTC
J gene: TRBJ2-3; clone size: NA; V gene: TRBV18; D gene: NA; CDR3 protein: CASSPGLNTDTQYF; CDR3 DNA: TGTGCCAGCTCACCGGGACTCAACACAGATACGCAGTATTTT
J gene: TRBJ1-1; clone size: NA; V gene: TRBV7-9; D gene: NA; CDR3 protein: CASSLGADKLNTEAFF; CDR3 DNA: TGTGCCAGCAGCTTGGGGGCCGACAAACTGAACACTGAAGCTTTCTTT
J gene: TRBJ1-4; clone size: NA; V gene: TRBV30; D gene: NA; CDR3 protein: CAWRNRPGDEKLFF; CDR3 DNA: TGTGCCTGGAGAAACAGGCCTGGGGATGAAAAACTGTTTTTT
J gene: TRBJ2-2; clone size: NA; V gene: TRBV13; D gene: NA; CDR3 protein: CASSSSNTGELFF; CDR3 DNA: TGTGCCAGCAGCTCAAGTAACACCGGGGAGCTGTTTTTT
J gene: TRBJ2-2; clone size: NA; V gene: TRBV5-1; D gene: TRBD2; CDR3 protein: CASSMAGGHTGELFF; CDR3 DNA: TGCGCCAGCAGCATGGCGGGGGGTCACACCGGGGAGCTGTTTTTT
J gene: TRBJ2-7; clone size: few; V gene: TRBV10-1; D gene: NA; CDR3 protein: CASSESPGIVHEQYF; CDR3 DNA: TGCGCCAGCAGTGAGTCTCCGGGTATTGTTCACGAGCAGTACTTC
J gene: TRBJ2-1; clone size: medium-sized; V gene: TRBV7-9; D gene: NA; CDR3 protein: CASSPQGLVGGEQFF; CDR3 DNA: TGTGCCAGCAGCCCCCAGGGACTTGTCGGGGGTGAGCAGTTCTTC
J gene: TRBJ2-3; clone size: NA; V gene: TRBV5-4; D gene: NA; CDR3 protein: CATRLGGRPDTQYF; CDR3 DNA: TGTGCCACCAGACTTGGGGGCCGGCCAGATACGCAGTATTTT
J gene: TRBJ2-5; clone size: once; V gene: TRBV5-1; D gene: TRBD2; CDR3 protein: CASSWGLAGGQETQYF; CDR3 DNA: TGCGCCAGCAGCTGGGGACTAGCGGGGGGTCAAGAGACCCAGTACTTC
J gene: TRBJ2-7; clone size: NA; V gene: TRBV11-1; D gene: NA; CDR3 protein: CASSWGISSYEQYF; CDR3 DNA: TGTGCCAGCAGCTGGGGGATTAGCTCCTACGAGCAGTACTTC
J gene: TRBJ2-7; clone size: once; V gene: TRBV4-1; D gene: TRBD2; CDR3 protein: CASSQRLAGAKGVYEQYF; CDR3 DNA: TGCGCCAGCAGCCAGAGACTAGCGGGGGCCAAGGGCGTCTACGAGCAGTACTTC
J gene: TRBJ2-1; clone size: few; V gene: TRBV2; D gene: TRBD1; CDR3 protein: CASTLAGGLYNEQFF; CDR3 DNA: TGTGCCAGCACCTTGGCAGGGGGCTTGTACAATGAGCAGTTCTTC
J gene: TRBJ2-6; clone size: NA; V gene: TRBV7-3; D gene: NA; CDR3 protein: CASSLGGSGANVLTF; CDR3 DNA: TGTGCCAGCAGCTTAGGTGGCTCTGGGGCCAACGTCCTGACTTTC
J gene: TRBJ2-7; clone size: NA; V gene: TRBV28; D gene: NA; CDR3 protein: CASSKTGPGRGQYF; CDR3 DNA: TGTGCCAGCAGTAAAACCGGACCCGGCCGCGGGCAGTACTTC
J gene: TRBJ2-6; clone size: NA; V gene: TRBV5-1; D gene: NA; CDR3 protein: CASSWSRGHSSGANVLTF; CDR3 DNA: TGCGCCAGCAGCTGGAGCAGGGGTCACAGCTCTGGGGCCAACGTCCTGACTTTC
J gene: TRBJ1-5; clone size: NA; V gene: TRBV6-6; D gene: NA; CDR3 protein: CASSPALDSSNQPQHF; CDR3 DNA: TGTGCCAGCAGTCCCGCTTTAGACAGTTCCAATCAGCCCCAGCATTTT
J gene: TRBJ1-5; clone size: few; V gene: TRBV6-5; D gene: NA; CDR3 protein: CASSYLRGSNQPQHF; CDR3 DNA: TGTGCCAGCAGTTACCTCCGGGGTAGCAATCAGCCCCAGCATTTT
J gene: TRBJ1-1; clone size: NA; V gene: TRBV27; D gene: NA; CDR3 protein: CASSLEGSLAAFF; CDR3 DNA: TGTGCCAGCAGTTTGGAAGGATCTCTTGCCGCTTTCTTT
J gene: TRBJ1-1; clone size: NA; V gene: TRBV6-1; D gene: NA; CDR3 protein: CASSEQAGMAFF; CDR3 DNA: TGTGCCAGCAGTGAGCAGGCAGGGATGGCTTTCTTT
J gene: TRBJ2-1; clone size: NA; V gene: TRBV21-1; D gene: NA; CDR3 protein: CASRGLYNEQFF; CDR3 DNA: TGTGCCAGCCGGGGACTCTACAATGAGCAGTTCTTC
J gene: TRBJ1-5; clone size: few; V gene: TRBV30; D gene: NA; CDR3 protein: CAWSPRGGNSQPQHF; CDR3 DNA: TGTGCCTGGAGTCCTAGGGGGGGGAATAGTCAGCCCCAGCATTTT
J gene: TRBJ1-4; clone size: NA; V gene: TRBV6-1; D gene: NA; CDR3 protein: CASSEAGGANEKLFF; CDR3 DNA: TGTGCCAGCAGTGAAGCGGGAGGGGCTAATGAAAAACTGTTTTTT
J gene: TRBJ1-6; clone size: medium-sized; V gene: TRBV2; D gene: NA; CDR3 protein: CARAAGRTNSPLHF; CDR3 DNA: TGTGCCAGGGCGGCAGGACGGACGAATTCACCCCTCCACTTT
J gene: TRBJ2-5; clone size: NA; V gene: TRBV10-2; D gene: NA; CDR3 protein: CASSAVPGTDQETQYF; CDR3 DNA: TGCGCCAGCAGTGCCGTACCGGGGACGGACCAAGAGACCCAGTACTTC